These 8 T cell receptor beta chains were all obtained from the same sample, sequenced in a study of blood T cell repertoires in COVID-19. Libraries were prepared by immunoSEQ multiplex PCR; TCRdb keeps only in-frame clonotypes and omits some of them. The sample consists of under 250,000 clones, around four fifths of them appearing once. The sample comprised peripheral blood. The origin of the receptors is a woman aged 70-85 years with COVID-19, enrolled during active disease.

The chain is built from TRBV7-2 and TRBJ2-5, with D perhaps matching TRBD1 (6 bases). CDR3 size: 15 residues. Germline CDR1 SGHTA, CDR2 FQGNSA. Trimming removed 0 bases from V and 1 base from J, with 9 bases in between. The CDR3 coding sequence is TGTGCCAGCAGCTTAGCTCCCAGGGGCCAAGAGACCCAGTACTTC. Residues: CASSLAPRGQETQYF. Supplemented by reference TRBV7-2 and TRBJ2-5, the full variable domain reads GAGVSQSPSNKVTEKGKDVELRCDPISGHTALYWYRQSLGQGLEFLIYFQGNSAPDKSGLPSDRFSAERTGGSVSTLTIQRTQQEDSAVYLCASSLAPRGQETQYFGPGTRLLVL.

V is TRBV5-1 and J is TRBJ2-2, with TRBD1 matching 7 bases. This CDR3 has 16 residues. V lost 6 bases, J lost 7 bases, and 15 bases stayed unmatched. Germline V gene data show CDR1 as SGHRS and CDR2 as YFSETQ. The CDR3: CASNIEPTGKGGELFF. The CDR3 nucleotides are TGCGCCAGCAACATCGAACCGACAGGGAAGGGCGGGGAGCTGTTTTTT.

The chain recombines TRBV5-6 with TRBJ1-4; D is ambiguous. The germline CDR1 and CDR2 sequences are SGHDT and YYEEEE. The V end lost 5 bases, the J end lost 10 bases, and 15 bases lay between the germline ends. The CDR3 extends over 13 amino acids. In nucleotides, the CDR3 is TGTGCCAGCAGTTTGTCTAGCGGTGGAAAACTGTTTTTT. Its protein is CASSLSSGGKLFF.

The V and J genes are TRBV20-1 and TRBJ1-3; D remains unclear. CDR3 length equals 14 residues. The germline gives CDR1 DFQATT, CDR2 SNEGSKA (reference sequence). With 3 bases removed from V and 6 bases from J, the gap between germline ends came to 15 bases. The CDR3 region has the DNA TGCAGTGCTAGTGAGAGCCTAGTCGAAAACACCATATATTTT. Its protein is CSASESLVENTIYF.

This clone occurred a few times. Distinct nucleotide sequences in the sample also encode this CDR3. This rearrangement joins TRBV4-1 to TRBJ1-3; D not resolved. In germline, CDR1 is MGHRA, CDR2 YSYEKL. This CDR3 has 14 residues. With 0 bases removed from V and 4 bases from J, the gap between germline ends came to 7 bases. DNA of the CDR3: TGCGCCAGCAGCCAAGATTTGGCCGGAAACACCATATATTTT. Translating gives CASSQDLAGNTIYF.

This rearrangement joins TRBV24-1 to TRBJ1-4, with D uncertain. CDR3 size: 15 residues. CDR1 is KGHDR, CDR2 SFDVKD, per germline. Trimming removed 4 bases at V and 5 bases at J, with 13 bases between. CDR3 DNA: TGTGCCACCAGTGAGAGCGGGAGCCAAAATGAAAAACTGTTTTTT. It specifies CATSESGSQNEKLFF.

The rearrangement uses TRBV6-6 and TRBJ2-3; D gene unclear. Looked up from germline, CDR1 is MNHNY and CDR2 is SVGAGI (reference sequence). V was trimmed by 7 bases and J by 3 bases, leaving 8 bases between them. There are 12 residues in the CDR3. The CDR3 bases are TGTGCCAGCACCTTAAATACAGATACGCAGTATTTT. Protein: CASTLNTDTQYF.

The chain carries TRBV12-3 or TRBV12-4 and TRBJ2-1, with 9 bases matching TRBD2. The length of the CDR3 is 13 residues. The J segment lost 8 bases and the V segment lost 4 bases, leaving 3 bases of the junction unmatched. Written as DNA, the CDR3 is TGTGCCAGCAGTTGGCGGGAGGGTTATGAGCAGTTCTTC. It yields the protein CASSWREGYEQFF.